The clone carrying this T cell receptor beta chain was seen a few times. The junction and the germline gene differ at one end; a read error may be behind it. The source of the sample is a study of blood T cell repertoires in COVID-19. This table comes from immunoSEQ multiplex PCR, and its TCRdb copy is limited to in-frame clones, with some not included. Of some 30,000 clones listed, more than 90% were seen once; the top ten hold roughly 7.9%. Germline values: CDR1 SGHRS, CDR2 YFSETQ. This CDR3 is built from 17 residues. The sequence was collected from a man aged 65 to 79 with active or convalescent COVID-19. The sequenced sample consisted of peripheral blood. This chain joins TRBV5-1 and TRBJ1-5, with D possibly matching TRBD1 (5 bases). The CDR3 nucleotides are TGCGCCAGCAGTTTGGAAGGAGGGGAGGGAAGCAATCAGCCCCAGCATTTT. Translated: CASSLEGGEGSNQPQHF.